This T cell receptor beta chain was recovered during a study of CD8+ T cells in alopecia areata. Study outcomes and limitations: Scalp samples also yield sequences of resident alphabeta T cells from normal skin.

The CDR3 covers 12 residues. Trimming stripped 0 bases from V and 10 bases from J, with 6 bases between. Germline CDR1 is SGHAT and CDR2 is FQNNGV. Points on this clone: Antigen unknown.

Reverse transcription of extracted RNA yielded cDNA, which provided the sequencing template. The method was immunoSEQ multiplex PCR; TCRdb's version includes in-frame clones alone and lacks a portion of them. The sample has 150,000 to 180,000 clones; 40% to 60% are singletons. Specimens obtained from alopecia areata patients comprised lesional scalp punch biopsies and peripheral blood. The sample in question was CD8+ T cells sorted from blood, obtained at week 0. The receptor was isolated from a human donor with alopecia areata. The chain couples TRBV11-2 to TRBJ2-2, with D hard to call. CDR3 DNA: TGTGCCAGCAGCTTAGATGGAGCGGAGCTGTTTTTT. Protein product: CASSLDGAELFF.